In this sample, the clone carrying this T cell receptor (beta chain) turned up many times. Its antigen is still unknown. Sequencing ends 3 residues short of the CDR3 end; the germline J gene provides the rest. These data originate in a study of T cell clonality in common variable immunodeficiency. Whole-study findings and limits: In common variable immunodeficiency, TCR beta chains reportedly carried fewer deletions and N-nucleotide insertions. Compared with controls, CVID subjects had fewer shared TCRbeta clones. Compared with healthy controls, CVID subjects showed increased TCRbeta clonality, mostly in about a third.

The germline V gene has CDR1 DFQATT and CDR2 SNEGSKA (reference sequence). This CDR3 has 14 residues. The V segment lost 3 bases and the J segment 8 bases; nucleotides outside the gene matches: 8. Assay used: immunoSEQ multiplex PCR; TCRdb lists only in-frame clones, some missing. Recorded here are more than 35,000 clones, none singletons. Sequenced sample: peripheral blood mononuclear cells. The receptor was derived from a person between 18 and 70 years old in good health. The chain uses TRBV20-1 and TRBJ1-4; 8 bases are a match to TRBD1. The sequenced CDR3 bases are TGCAGTGCTAGCCCCGGACAGGGATGGGAAAAA. Amino acids: CSASPGQGWEK. From start to end, the CDR3 is CSASPGQGWEKLFF.